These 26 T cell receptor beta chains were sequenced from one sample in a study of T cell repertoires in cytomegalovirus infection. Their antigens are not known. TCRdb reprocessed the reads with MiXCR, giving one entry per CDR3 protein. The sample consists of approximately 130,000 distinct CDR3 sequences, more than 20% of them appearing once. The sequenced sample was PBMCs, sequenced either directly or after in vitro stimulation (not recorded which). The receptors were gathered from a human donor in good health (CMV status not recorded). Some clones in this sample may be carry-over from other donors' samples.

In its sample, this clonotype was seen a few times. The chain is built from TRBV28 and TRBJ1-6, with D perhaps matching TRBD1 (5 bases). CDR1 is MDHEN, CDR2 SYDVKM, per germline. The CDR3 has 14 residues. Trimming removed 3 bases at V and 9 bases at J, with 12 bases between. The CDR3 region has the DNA TGTGCCAGCAGTTTTGGGGGACTAGGTTCACCCCTCCACTTT. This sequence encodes CASSFGGLGSPLHF.

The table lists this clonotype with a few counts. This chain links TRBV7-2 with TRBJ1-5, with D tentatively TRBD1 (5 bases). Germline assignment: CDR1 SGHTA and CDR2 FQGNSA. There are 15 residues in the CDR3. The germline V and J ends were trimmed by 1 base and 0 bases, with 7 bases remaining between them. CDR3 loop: CASSLGGDSNQPQHF. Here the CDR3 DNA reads TGTGCCAGCAGCTTAGGGGGGGATAGCAATCAGCCCCAGCATTTT. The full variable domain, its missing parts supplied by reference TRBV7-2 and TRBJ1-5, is GAGVSQSPSNKVTEKGKDVELRCDPISGHTALYWYRQSLGQGLEFLIYFQGNSAPDKSGLPSDRFSAERTGGSVSTLTIQRTQQEDSAVYLCASSLGGDSNQPQHFGDGTRLSIL.

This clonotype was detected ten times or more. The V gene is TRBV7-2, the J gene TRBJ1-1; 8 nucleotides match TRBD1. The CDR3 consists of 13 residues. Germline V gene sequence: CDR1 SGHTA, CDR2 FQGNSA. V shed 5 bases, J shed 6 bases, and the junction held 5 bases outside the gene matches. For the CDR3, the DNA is TGTGCCAGCAGCAAAGACAGGGGCGCTGAAGCTTTCTTT. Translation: CASSKDRGAEAFF.

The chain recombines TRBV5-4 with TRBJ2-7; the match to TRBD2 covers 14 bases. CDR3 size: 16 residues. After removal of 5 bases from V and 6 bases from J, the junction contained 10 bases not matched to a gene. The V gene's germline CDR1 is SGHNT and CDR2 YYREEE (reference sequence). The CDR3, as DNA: TGTGCCAGCAGACCTACCGGGACTAGCGGGAGTTCCGAGCAGTACTTC. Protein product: CASRPTGTSGSSEQYF.

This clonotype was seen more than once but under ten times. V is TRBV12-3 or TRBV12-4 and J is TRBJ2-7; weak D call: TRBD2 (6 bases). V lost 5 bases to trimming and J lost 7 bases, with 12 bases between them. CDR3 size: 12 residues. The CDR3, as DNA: TGTGCCAGCAGTGCCGGGGCGGGAGAGCAGTACGTC. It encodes CASSAGAGEQYV.

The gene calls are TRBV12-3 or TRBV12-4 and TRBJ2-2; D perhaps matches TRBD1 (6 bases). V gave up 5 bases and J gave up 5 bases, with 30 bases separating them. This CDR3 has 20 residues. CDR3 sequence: CASSARNWGLMIGRTGELFF. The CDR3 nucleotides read TGTGCCAGCAGTGCCCGCAATTGGGGGCTAATGATCGGAAGAACCGGGGAGCTGTTTTTT.

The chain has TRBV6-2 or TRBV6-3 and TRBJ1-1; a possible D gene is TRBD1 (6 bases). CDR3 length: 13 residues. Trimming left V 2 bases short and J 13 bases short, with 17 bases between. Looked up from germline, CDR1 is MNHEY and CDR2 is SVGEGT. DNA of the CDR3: TGTGCCAGCAGTTACAACCCCACAGGGAAGAGTTTCTTT. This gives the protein CASSYNPTGKSFF.

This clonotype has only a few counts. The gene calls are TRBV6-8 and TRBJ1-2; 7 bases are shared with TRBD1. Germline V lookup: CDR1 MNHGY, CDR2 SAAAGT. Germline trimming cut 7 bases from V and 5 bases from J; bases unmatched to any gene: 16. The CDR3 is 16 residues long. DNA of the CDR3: TGTGCCAGCATCTTACGGGGAGGGGGCGCAGGGTATGGCTACACCTTC. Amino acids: CASILRGGGAGYGYTF.

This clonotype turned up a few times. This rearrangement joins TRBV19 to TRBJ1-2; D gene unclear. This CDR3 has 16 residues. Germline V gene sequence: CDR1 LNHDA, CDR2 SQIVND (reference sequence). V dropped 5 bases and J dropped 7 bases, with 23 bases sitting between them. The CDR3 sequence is CASSRSAQDLTGGYTF. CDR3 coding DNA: TGTGCCAGTAGTCGTTCGGCTCAGGACTTAACTGGTGGCTACACCTTC.

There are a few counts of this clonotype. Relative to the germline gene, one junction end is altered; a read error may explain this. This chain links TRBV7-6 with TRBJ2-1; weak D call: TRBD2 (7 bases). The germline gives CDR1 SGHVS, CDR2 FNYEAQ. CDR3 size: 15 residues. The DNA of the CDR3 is TGTGCTAGCAGCTCCACCCCTGGGGGGGGCGATGAGCAGTTCTTC. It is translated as CASSSTPGGGDEQFF.

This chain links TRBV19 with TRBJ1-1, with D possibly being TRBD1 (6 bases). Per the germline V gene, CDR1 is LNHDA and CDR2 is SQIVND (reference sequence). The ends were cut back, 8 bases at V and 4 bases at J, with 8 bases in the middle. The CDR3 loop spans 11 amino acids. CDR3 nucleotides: TGTGCCAGTGGGGGCGGCACTGAAGCTTTCTTT. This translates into CASGGGTEAFF.

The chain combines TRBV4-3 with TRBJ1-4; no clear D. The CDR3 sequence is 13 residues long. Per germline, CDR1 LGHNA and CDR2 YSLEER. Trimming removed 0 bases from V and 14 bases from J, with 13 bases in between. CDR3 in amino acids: CASSQDLDRSLFF. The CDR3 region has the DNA TGCGCCAGCAGCCAAGATCTGGATAGGTCCCTGTTTTTT.

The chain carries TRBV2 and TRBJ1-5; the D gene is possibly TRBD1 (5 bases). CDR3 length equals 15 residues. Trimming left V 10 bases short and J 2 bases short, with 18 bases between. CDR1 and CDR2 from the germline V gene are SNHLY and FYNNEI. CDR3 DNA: TGTGCCACCCGGGGGGAAAGTAGCGGCAATCAGCCCCAGCATTTT. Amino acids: CATRGESSGNQPQHF.

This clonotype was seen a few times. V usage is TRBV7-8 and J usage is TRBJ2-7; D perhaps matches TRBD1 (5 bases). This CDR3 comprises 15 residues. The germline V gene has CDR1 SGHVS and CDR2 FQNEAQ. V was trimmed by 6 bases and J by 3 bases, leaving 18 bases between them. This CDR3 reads CASSPARVSLYEQYF. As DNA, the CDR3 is TGTGCCAGCAGTCCAGCCAGGGTGTCCCTCTACGAGCAGTACTTC.

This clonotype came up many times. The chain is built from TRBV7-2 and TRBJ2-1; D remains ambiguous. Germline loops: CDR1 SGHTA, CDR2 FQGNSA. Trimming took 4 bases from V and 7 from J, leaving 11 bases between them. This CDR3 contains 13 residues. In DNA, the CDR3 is TGTGCCAGCAGCTATGGAAGCCGGAATGAGCAGTTCTTC. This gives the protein CASSYGSRNEQFF.

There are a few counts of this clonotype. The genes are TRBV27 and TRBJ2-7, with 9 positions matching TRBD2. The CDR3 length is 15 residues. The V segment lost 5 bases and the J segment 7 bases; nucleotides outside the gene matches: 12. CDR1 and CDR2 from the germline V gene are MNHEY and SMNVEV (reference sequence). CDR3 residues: CASSLTSGLLREQYF. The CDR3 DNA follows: TGTGCCAGCAGTCTGACTAGCGGTTTACTTCGGGAGCAGTACTTC.

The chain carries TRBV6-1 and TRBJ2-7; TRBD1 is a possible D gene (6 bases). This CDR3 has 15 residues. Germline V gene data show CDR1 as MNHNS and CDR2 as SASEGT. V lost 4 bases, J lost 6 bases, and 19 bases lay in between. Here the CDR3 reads CASSAVGQTAGEQYF. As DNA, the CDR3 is TGTGCCAGCAGTGCCGTAGGACAGACGGCTGGCGAGCAGTACTTC.

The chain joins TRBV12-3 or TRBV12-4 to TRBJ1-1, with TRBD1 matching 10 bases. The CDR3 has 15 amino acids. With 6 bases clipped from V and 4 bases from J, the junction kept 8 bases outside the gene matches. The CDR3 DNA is TGTGCCAGCAGCCGCAGGGACAGGGGAGTCACTGAAGCTTTCTTT. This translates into CASSRRDRGVTEAFF.

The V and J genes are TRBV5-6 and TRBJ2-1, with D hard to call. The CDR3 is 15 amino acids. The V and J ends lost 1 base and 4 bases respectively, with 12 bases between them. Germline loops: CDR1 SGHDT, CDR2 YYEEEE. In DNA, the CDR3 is TGTGCCAGCAGCTTGAACTCAGGAACTTACAATGAGCAGTTCTTC. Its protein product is CASSLNSGTYNEQFF.

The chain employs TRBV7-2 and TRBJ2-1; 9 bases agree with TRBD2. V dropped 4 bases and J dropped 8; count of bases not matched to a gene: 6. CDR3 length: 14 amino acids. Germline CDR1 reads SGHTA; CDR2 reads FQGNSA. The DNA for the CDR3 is TGTGCCAGCAGCTCGACTAGCGGCTGGGATGAGCAGTTCTTC. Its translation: CASSSTSGWDEQFF.

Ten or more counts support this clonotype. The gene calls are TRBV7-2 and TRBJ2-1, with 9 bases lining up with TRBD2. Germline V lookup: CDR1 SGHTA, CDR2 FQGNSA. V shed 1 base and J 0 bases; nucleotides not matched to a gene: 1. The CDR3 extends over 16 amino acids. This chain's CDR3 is CASSLVSGSSYNEQFF. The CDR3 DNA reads TGTGCCAGCAGCTTAGTTAGCGGGAGCTCCTACAATGAGCAGTTCTTC. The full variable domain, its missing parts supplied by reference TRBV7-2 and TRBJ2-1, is GAGVSQSPSNKVTEKGKDVELRCDPISGHTALYWYRQSLGQGLEFLIYFQGNSAPDKSGLPSDRFSAERTGGSVSTLTIQRTQQEDSAVYLCASSLVSGSSYNEQFFGPGTRLTVL.

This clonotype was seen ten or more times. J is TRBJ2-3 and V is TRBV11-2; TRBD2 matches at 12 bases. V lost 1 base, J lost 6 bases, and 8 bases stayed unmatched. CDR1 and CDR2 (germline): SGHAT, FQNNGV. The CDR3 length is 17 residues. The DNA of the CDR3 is TGTGCCAGCAGCTTAGGAGGACTAGCGGGAAAAGGGGATACGCAGTATTTT. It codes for CASSLGGLAGKGDTQYF.

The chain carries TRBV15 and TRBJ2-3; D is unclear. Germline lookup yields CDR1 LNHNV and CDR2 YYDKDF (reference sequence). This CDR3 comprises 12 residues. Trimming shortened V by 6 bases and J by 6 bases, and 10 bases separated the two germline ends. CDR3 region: CATSRVWDTQYF. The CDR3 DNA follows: TGTGCCACCAGTCGCGTTTGGGATACGCAGTATTTT.

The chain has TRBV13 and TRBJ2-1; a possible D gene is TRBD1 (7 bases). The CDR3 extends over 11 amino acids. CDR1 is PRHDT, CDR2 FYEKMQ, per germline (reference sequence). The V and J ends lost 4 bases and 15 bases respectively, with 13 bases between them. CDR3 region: CASSSRGALFF. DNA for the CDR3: TGTGCCAGCAGCTCCAGGGGGGCCCTGTTCTTC.

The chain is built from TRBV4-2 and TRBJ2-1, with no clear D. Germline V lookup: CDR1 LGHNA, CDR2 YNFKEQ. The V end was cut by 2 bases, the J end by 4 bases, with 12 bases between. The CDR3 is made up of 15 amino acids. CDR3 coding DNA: TGTGCCAGCAGCCAAACCGAGCTTAGGTACAATGAGCAGTTCTTC. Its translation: CASSQTELRYNEQFF.

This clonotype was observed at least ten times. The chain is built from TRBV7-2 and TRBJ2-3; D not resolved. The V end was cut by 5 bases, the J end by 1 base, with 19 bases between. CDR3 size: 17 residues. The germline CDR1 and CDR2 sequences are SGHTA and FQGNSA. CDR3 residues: CASSPLLRRVGTDTQYF. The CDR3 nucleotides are TGTGCCAGCAGCCCCCTACTACGTAGGGTAGGCACAGATACGCAGTATTTT.